A selection of T cell receptor beta chains follows, all from one sample in a study of spatial heterogeneity in lung cancer. TCRdb recomputed calls from the 5' RACE reads with MiXCR, one row per CDR3 protein. The sample holds about 39,000 distinct CDR3 sequences, roughly 5.8% seen once. Sequenced material: PBMCs, taken at surgery. These receptors all stem from a male donor with early-stage non-small cell lung cancer. Both conserved end residues are part of each CDR3. The D gene is left open where the match is weak. A row's size may be missing; if present it is once, few, many or a size class.

.	TRBV5-1	.	TRBJ2-1	CASSLAGGDSYNEQFF	TGCGCCAGCAGCTTGGCCGGCGGAGACTCCTACAATGAGCAGTTCTTC
TRBD2	TRBV9	few	TRBJ2-3	CASSVAGGRTDTQYF	TGTGCCAGCAGCGTAGCGGGGGGGCGCACAGATACGCAGTATTTT
.	TRBV7-9	few	TRBJ2-6	CASRHPGRRDSGANVLTF	TGTGCCAGCAGGCACCCGGGACGGAGAGACTCTGGGGCCAACGTCCTGACTTTC
TRBD2	TRBV5-1	few	TRBJ2-3	CASSWRTSSDTQYF	TGCGCCAGCAGCTGGAGGACTAGCTCAGATACGCAGTATTTT
.	TRBV10-3	many	TRBJ2-7	CATGRESYEQYF	TGTGCCACTGGACGGGAGTCCTACGAGCAGTACTTC
.	TRBV6-5	many	TRBJ1-1	CASRQGRAEAFF	TGTGCCAGCAGACAGGGAAGGGCTGAAGCTTTCTTT
.	TRBV6-5	many	TRBJ2-1	CASSPLPDSYNEQFF	TGTGCCAGCAGCCCGCTTCCGGACTCCTACAATGAGCAGTTCTTC
.	TRBV10-1	many	TRBJ1-2	CASSESGTPRNYGYTF	TGCGCCAGCAGTGAGTCCGGCACTCCAAGGAACTATGGCTACACCTTC
TRBD1	TRBV28	many	TRBJ2-4	CASSTRDRGNIQYF	TGTGCCAGCAGTACTCGGGACAGGGGGAACATTCAGTACTTC
.	TRBV6-2/TRBV6-3	many	TRBJ2-7	CASSYQGPWSEQYF	TGTGCCAGCAGTTATCAGGGGCCTTGGAGCGAGCAGTACTTC
.	TRBV12-3/TRBV12-4	few	TRBJ2-1	CASSLEQGVYNEQFF	TGTGCCAGCAGTTTAGAGCAGGGAGTCTACAATGAGCAGTTCTTC
.	TRBV19	once	TRBJ2-7	CASRKNWGANEQYF	TGTGCCAGTAGAAAAAATTGGGGGGCGAACGAGCAGTACTTC
TRBD1	TRBV7-3	many	TRBJ2-2	CASSAWGQLNTGELFF	TGTGCCAGCAGCGCATGGGGACAGCTAAACACCGGGGAGCTGTTTTTT
.	TRBV20-1	few	TRBJ1-1	CSASFTGRTEAFF	TGCAGTGCTAGCTTCACAGGGCGAACTGAAGCTTTCTTT
TRBD1	TRBV6-5	.	TRBJ1-6	CASSYGDRLINSPLHF	TGTGCCAGCAGTTACGGGGACAGATTAATTAATTCACCCCTCCACTTT
.	TRBV9	.	TRBJ1-3	CASSVDARKGNTIYF	TGTGCCAGCAGCGTTGATGCGAGAAAGGGAAACACCATATATTTT
.	TRBV29-1	few	TRBJ1-4	CSAGGSGNEKLFF	TGCAGCGCGGGGGGCAGTGGGAATGAAAAACTGTTTTTT
TRBD1	TRBV10-3	many	TRBJ1-5	CAIRQGYNQPQHF	TGTGCCATCAGACAGGGGTACAATCAGCCCCAGCATTTT
.	TRBV11-2	many	TRBJ2-3	CASSSAGGSTDTQYF	TGTGCCAGCAGCTCCGCCGGGGGAAGCACAGATACGCAGTATTTT
TRBD1	TRBV7-3	many	TRBJ1-5	CAGNGTGQDNQPQHF	TGTGCCGGGAACGGAACGGGACAGGACAATCAGCCCCAGCATTTT
.	TRBV11-3	few	TRBJ2-5	CASSLNPSETQYF	TGTGCCAGCAGCTTAAATCCCTCAGAGACCCAGTACTTC
TRBD1	TRBV3-1	few	TRBJ1-2	CASSRGQGDGYTF	TGTGCCAGCAGCCGAGGACAGGGAGACGGCTACACCTTC
.	TRBV6-2/TRBV6-3	many	TRBJ1-4	CATARFTNEKLFF	TGTGCCACCGCAAGATTCACTAATGAAAAACTGTTTTTT
.	TRBV3-1	many	TRBJ2-3	CASSQLTADTQYF	TGTGCCAGCAGCCAGTTGACCGCAGATACGCAGTATTTT
.	TRBV5-5	many	TRBJ1-1	CASSLPRANTEAFF	TGTGCCAGCAGCCTCCCCCGGGCGAACACTGAAGCTTTCTTT
TRBD1	TRBV6-5	once	TRBJ1-2	CASSYVRTGGGYGYTF	TGTGCCAGCAGTTACGTCCGGACAGGGGGAGGCTATGGCTACACCTTC
.	TRBV12-3/TRBV12-4	few	TRBJ2-7	CASSRTDSYEQYF	TGTGCCAGCAGCCGTACAGATTCCTACGAGCAGTACTTC
TRBD1	TRBV20-1	few	TRBJ2-3	CSARGDRGSTDTQYF	TGCAGTGCTAGAGGTGACAGGGGGAGCACAGATACGCAGTATTTT
TRBD1	TRBV10-3	many	TRBJ2-1	CAISGGQGGSSEQFF	TGTGCCATCAGTGGTGGACAGGGAGGTTCTTCTGAGCAGTTCTTC
TRBD1	TRBV24-1	many	TRBJ1-5	CAAGQGGLDQPQHF	TGTGCCGCTGGACAGGGGGGCTTGGATCAGCCCCAGCATTTT
.	TRBV5-1	few	TRBJ1-6	CASSLWGAENSPLHF	TGCGCCAGCAGCTTGTGGGGGGCAGAAAATTCACCCCTCCACTTT
TRBD1	TRBV7-9	many	TRBJ1-6	CASSFAGQGSSPLHF	TGTGCCAGCAGCTTTGCGGGACAGGGAAGCTCACCCCTCCACTTT
TRBD1	TRBV2	many	TRBJ1-5	CASMSGTGYQPQHF	TGTGCCAGTATGTCGGGGACAGGTTATCAGCCCCAGCATTTT
.	TRBV6-1	.	TRBJ1-2	CASSEGTAIYGYTF	TGTGCCAGCAGTGAAGGGACAGCCATCTATGGCTACACCTTC
.	TRBV3-1	many	TRBJ1-5	CASSQMANQPQHF	TGTGCCAGCAGCCAAATGGCCAATCAGCCCCAGCATTTT
.	TRBV11-3	.	TRBJ2-2	CARRKGEKNGELFF	TGTGCCAGAAGGAAGGGAGAGAAAAACGGGGAGCTGTTTTTT
.	TRBV3-1	few	TRBJ2-3	CASSQEPGDTDTQYF	TGTGCCAGCAGCCAGGAACCGGGAGACACAGATACGCAGTATTTT
TRBD2	TRBV9	.	TRBJ2-2	CASSPQGLAGITGELFF	TGTGCCAGCAGCCCCCAGGGACTAGCGGGGATAACCGGGGAGCTGTTTTTT
.	TRBV5-4	many	TRBJ2-5	CASSLAGVGETQYF	TGTGCCAGCAGCTTGGCCGGTGTGGGAGAGACCCAGTACTTC
.	TRBV7-2	few	TRBJ2-7	CASSPEVRWSSYEQYF	TGTGCCAGCAGCCCAGAGGTCCGGTGGAGCTCCTACGAGCAGTACTTC
.	TRBV5-1	.	TRBJ2-5	CASSVTGTGGVQETQYF	TGCGCCAGCAGCGTGACCGGGACTGGCGGGGTCCAAGAGACCCAGTACTTC
.	TRBV10-3	many	TRBJ2-7	CAISTTAGYEQYF	TGTGCCATCAGTACAACAGCTGGCTACGAGCAGTACTTC
.	TRBV12-3/TRBV12-4	many	TRBJ2-3	CASRRGSDTQYF	TGTGCCAGCAGGCGGGGATCGGATACGCAGTATTTT
TRBD2	TRBV20-1	.	TRBJ2-1	CSARRLAGGVHEQFF	TGCAGTGCTAGGAGACTAGCGGGGGGGGTGCATGAGCAGTTCTTC
.	TRBV27	.	TRBJ2-2	CASTPGQADTGELFF	TGTGCCAGCACCCCGGGACAAGCGGACACCGGGGAGCTGTTTTTT
.	TRBV29-1	many	TRBJ1-1	CSVEGGNTEAFF	TGCAGCGTTGAGGGGGGCAACACTGAAGCTTTCTTT
TRBD1	TRBV2	few	TRBJ2-7	CASRRRGQGFAEQYF	TGTGCCAGCAGGAGGAGGGGACAGGGTTTTGCCGAGCAGTACTTC
TRBD2	TRBV24-1	few	TRBJ2-3	CATSDLTHLAGGRDTQYF	TGTGCCACCAGTGATTTGACTCACCTAGCGGGAGGGCGGGATACGCAGTATTTT
TRBD1	TRBV12-3/TRBV12-4	many	TRBJ1-1	CASSYPQGTNTEAFF	TGTGCCAGCAGTTATCCACAGGGGACCAACACTGAAGCTTTCTTT
.	TRBV6-1	many	TRBJ1-5	CASSDQPQHF	TGTGCCAGCAGTGATCAGCCCCAGCATTTT
.	TRBV24-1	many	TRBJ1-1	CATSDGAGIHTEAFF	TGTGCCACCAGTGATGGGGCAGGGATTCACACTGAAGCTTTCTTT
.	TRBV4-2	.	TRBJ2-5	CASSQTLAKETQYF	TGTGCCAGCAGCCAAACACTCGCTAAAGAGACCCAGTACTTC
.	TRBV2	many	TRBJ1-5	CASSERLTRNQPQHF	TGTGCCAGCAGTGAAAGGTTAACCCGCAATCAGCCCCAGCATTTT